This passage covers 27 T cell receptor beta chains from one sample sequenced in a study of T cell clonotyping in hematopoietic cell transplantation. Here immunoSEQ multiplex PCR was the method, and the copy in TCRdb shows in-frame clones only, minus some. The sample includes 9,000 or so clones, approximately 85% of them seen just once. The source material was PBMCs, sampled 180 days after allogeneic stem cell transplant. The receptor source for this set is a female patient in her 30s who had an allogeneic stem cell transplant, so the T cells may come from the graft donor. Some clones in this sample may be carry-over from other donors' samples.

Worth noting for this clone: Other DNA sequences in the sample encode the same CDR3. The V gene is TRBV19, the J gene TRBJ2-2, with a weak D call TRBD2 (5 bases). The ends were cut back, 2 bases at V and 3 bases at J, with 10 bases in the middle. This CDR3 is built from 15 residues. From germline, CDR1 is LNHDA and CDR2 SQIVND (reference sequence). CDR3 sequence (DNA): TGTGCCAGTAGTATACGGGGTGAAGACACCGGGGAGCTGTTTTTT. Protein: CASSIRGEDTGELFF.

DNA of the CDR3: TGTGCCAGCAGTTCGGGACAGGGAAGCCAGCCCCAGCATTTT. It codes for CASSSGQGSQPQHF. The V call is TRBV6-6, the J call TRBJ1-5; 9 bases map to TRBD1. Germline-derived CDR1 and CDR2 are MNHNY and SVGAGI (reference sequence). Losses at the gene ends were 4 bases for V and 7 bases for J; bases not matched to a gene: 5. There are 14 residues in the CDR3.

The V call is TRBV7-2, the J call TRBJ2-7; perhaps TRBD1 as D (5 bases). Trimming removed 5 bases from V and 4 bases from J, with 12 bases in between. CDR1 SGHTA and CDR2 FQGNSA come from the germline V gene. The CDR3 contains 13 residues. For the CDR3, the DNA is TGTGCCAGCAGCCCGACAGATTTTTACGAGCAGTACTTC. It is translated as CASSPTDFYEQYF.

The chain has TRBV6-1 and TRBJ2-7; 9 nucleotides line up with TRBD2. This CDR3 is 14 amino acids long. Germline CDR1 MNHNS, CDR2 SASEGT. Germline trimming cut 6 bases from V and 0 bases from J; bases unmatched to any gene: 3. The CDR3 DNA reads as TGTGCCAGCAGGGGGCGGGGGGGCTCCTACGAGCAGTACTTC. Protein sequence: CASRGRGGSYEQYF.

V gene TRBV7-9 combines with J gene TRBJ2-7; weak D call: TRBD2 (6 bases). Trimming cost V 1 base and J 2 bases, with 12 bases left between them. The CDR3 totals 15 residues. From germline, CDR1 is SEHNR and CDR2 FQNEAQ (reference sequence). The DNA of the CDR3 is TGTGCCAGCAGCTTAGGCGGGATTCGAACCTACGAGCAGTACTTC. Its translation: CASSLGGIRTYEQYF.

This clone was observed a few times. The J gene is TRBJ1-6, the V gene TRBV5-1; D is unresolved. Germline V gene lookup returns CDR1 SGHRS and CDR2 YFSETQ. V gave up 0 bases and J gave up 0 bases, with 4 bases separating them. This CDR3 has 15 residues. The CDR3 spells CASSLGSSYNSPLHF. The CDR3 nucleotides are TGCGCCAGCAGCTTGGGGAGCTCCTATAATTCACCCCTCCACTTT.

V usage is TRBV7-8 and J usage is TRBJ2-5, with D uncertain. CDR3 length equals 11 residues. Trimming removed 1 base at V and 5 bases at J, with 2 bases between. Germline V gene lookup returns CDR1 SGHVS and CDR2 FQNEAQ. The CDR3 spells CASSLVETQYF. CDR3 bases: TGTGCCAGCAGCTTAGTTGAGACCCAGTACTTC.

CDR3 DNA sequence: TGTGCCAGCGCTTTGGACAGGGTGAGAGAAAAACTGTTTTTT. Translated, it gives CASALDRVREKLFF. The chain has TRBV7-2 and TRBJ1-4; 8 positions agree with TRBD1. Germline trimming cut 8 bases from V and 8 bases from J; bases unmatched to any gene: 10. Germline values: CDR1 SGHTA, CDR2 FQGNSA. The CDR3 contains 14 residues.

This chain connects TRBV6-6 to TRBJ1-2; D remains ambiguous. There are 14 residues in the CDR3. CDR1 MNHNY and CDR2 SVGAGI come from the germline V gene (reference sequence). Trimming stripped 0 bases from V and 4 bases from J, with 9 bases between. The CDR3 DNA sequence: TGTGCCAGCAGTTACTCGACGTTGGGCTATGGCTACACCTTC. Translating gives CASSYSTLGYGYTF.

J is TRBJ1-1 and V is TRBV11-3; the match to TRBD1 covers 7 bases. The CDR3 sequence is 14 residues long. Trimming cost V 3 bases and J 3 bases; bases outside gene matches: 4. Germline V CDR1 and CDR2: SGHNT, YENEEA. The CDR3 bases are TGTGCCAGCAGCTTTGGGACAGCTTACACTGAAGCTTTCTTT. Amino acid sequence: CASSFGTAYTEAFF.

This chain connects TRBV2 to TRBJ2-3; D is uncertain. Germline values: CDR1 SNHLY, CDR2 FYNNEI. The CDR3 length is 14 residues. Trimming cost V 5 bases and J 5 bases, with 14 bases left between them. CDR3 nucleotides: TGTGCCAGCAGTACTGGCTTATGGGTAGATACGCAGTATTTT. Translated: CASSTGLWVDTQYF.

The chain employs TRBV15 and TRBJ1-2; 7 positions agree with TRBD1. This CDR3 region has 17 residues. CDR1 and CDR2 (germline): LNHNV, YYDKDF (reference sequence). V was pared by 5 bases and J by 3 bases, with 15 bases of the junction left unmatched. The CDR3 DNA is TGTGCCACCAGCCCGACGGGGGGGACAGTCACATACTATGGCTACACCTTC. It specifies CATSPTGGTVTYYGYTF.

The V gene is TRBV18, the J gene TRBJ2-7; D unclear. Looked up from germline, CDR1 is KGHSH and CDR2 is LQKENI. CDR3 size: 13 residues. Trimming pared 1 base from V and 4 bases from J, leaving 8 bases between. The DNA of the CDR3 is TGTGCCAGCTCACCACGGATTAGGTACGAGCAGTACTTC. It translates to CASSPRIRYEQYF.

The chain employs TRBV25-1 and TRBJ1-3; D is unresolved. Trimming cost V 5 bases and J 5 bases, with 10 bases left between them. The CDR3 is 13 residues long. CDR1 MGHDK and CDR2 SYGVNS come from the germline V gene. CDR3 coding DNA: TGTGCCAGCAGTAAATCGGGGAGAAACACCATATATTTT. This sequence encodes CASSKSGRNTIYF. The full variable domain, completed using reference TRBV25-1 and TRBJ1-3, is EADIYQTPRYLVIGTGKKITLECSQTMGHDKMYWYQQDPGMELHLIHYSYGVNSTEKGDLSSESTVSRIRTEHFPLTLESARPSHTSQYLCASSKSGRNTIYFGEGSWLTVV.

The chain recombines TRBV7-8 with TRBJ2-4; D call uncertain. This CDR3 has 14 amino acids. Germline-derived CDR1 and CDR2 are SGHVS and FQNEAQ. V lost 2 bases to trimming and J lost 0 bases, with 5 bases between them. The CDR3 bases are TGTGCCAGCAGCTTAACTCTAGCCAAAAACATTCAGTACTTC. As protein: CASSLTLAKNIQYF.

J is TRBJ2-2 and V is TRBV6-4; D possibly corresponds to TRBD2 (6 bases). This CDR3 is built from 15 residues. Trimming shortened V by 5 bases and J by 5 bases, and 15 bases separated the two germline ends. The germline V gene has CDR1 MRHNA and CDR2 SNTAGT. The CDR3 is CASSPGLDPTGELFF. Written as DNA, the CDR3 is TGTGCCAGCAGTCCGGGACTTGATCCAACCGGGGAGCTGTTTTTT.

The gene calls are TRBV5-1 and TRBJ2-7; 8 bases agree with TRBD1. V was pared by 6 bases and J by 5 bases, with 10 bases of the junction left unmatched. The CDR3 is 14 amino acids. Germline lookup yields CDR1 SGHRS and CDR2 YFSETQ. The CDR3 here is CASTLGDRRNEQYF. For the CDR3, the DNA is TGCGCCAGCACTTTGGGGGACAGGAGGAACGAGCAGTACTTC.

The chain links TRBV7-6 to TRBJ1-2, with D maybe TRBD1 (6 bases). Trimming removed 2 bases at V and 3 bases at J, with 22 bases between. The CDR3 extends over 18 amino acids. Germline values: CDR1 SGHVS, CDR2 FNYEAQ. The CDR3, as DNA: TGTGCCAGCAGCTTAACGAATAATCGTTTGAGGGGGGACTATGGCTACACCTTC. This translates into CASSLTNNRLRGDYGYTF.

The V gene is TRBV2, the J gene TRBJ1-2; TRBD1 agrees at 8 bases. CDR1 and CDR2 from the germline V gene are SNHLY and FYNNEI. There are 14 residues in the CDR3. V shed 6 bases and J 6 bases; nucleotides not matched to a gene: 9. CDR3 bases: TGTGCCAGCAGCCTGGACAGGGTGAAGGATGGCTACACCTTC. This codes for CASSLDRVKDGYTF. Full variable domain (missing parts from reference TRBV2 and TRBJ1-2): EPEVTQTPSHQVTQMGQEVILRCVPISNHLYFYWYRQILGQKVEFLVSFYNNEISEKSEIFDDQFSVERPDGSNFTLKIRSTKLEDSAMYFCASSLDRVKDGYTFGSGTRLTVV.

CDR3 protein: CASSLGRGLLKQYF. Written as DNA, the CDR3 is TGTGCCAGCAGCTTGGGTAGGGGGCTCCTAAAGCAGTACTTC. The gene calls are TRBV5-8 and TRBJ2-7, with TRBD1 matching over 7 bases. Germline CDR1 SGHTS, CDR2 YDEGEE. Trimming cost V 0 bases and J 8 bases; bases outside gene matches: 8. CDR3 size: 14 residues.

The chain joins TRBV13 to TRBJ2-3; D gene unclear. Trimming pared 4 bases from V and 0 bases from J, leaving 8 bases between. CDR3 length equals 14 residues. The germline V gene has CDR1 PRHDT and CDR2 FYEKMQ (reference sequence). Here the CDR3 reads CASSSLYSTDTQYF. The CDR3 DNA is TGTGCCAGCAGCTCCCTGTACAGCACAGATACGCAGTATTTT.

The chain couples TRBV27 to TRBJ1-1; D possibly corresponds to TRBD1 (5 bases). The length of the CDR3 is 13 residues. V lost 8 bases to trimming and J lost 4 bases, with 14 bases between them. Germline V gives CDR1 MNHEY, CDR2 SMNVEV (reference sequence). The CDR3 loop is CASPLRGSTEAFF. The CDR3 DNA follows: TGTGCCAGCCCCCTCCGGGGGAGCACTGAAGCTTTCTTT.

The chain uses TRBV5-1 and TRBJ1-1, with a weak D call TRBD1 (6 bases). Germline lookup yields CDR1 SGHRS and CDR2 YFSETQ. The CDR3 sequence is 15 residues long. Trimming removed 4 bases from V and 3 bases from J, with 16 bases in between. In DNA, the CDR3 is TGCGCCAGCAGCAACCGGGACGGGACACACACTGAAGCTTTCTTT. Its translation is CASSNRDGTHTEAFF.

This clone was recorded a few times. V is TRBV4-1 and J is TRBJ1-1, with D hard to call. This CDR3 contains 14 residues. V gave up 0 bases and J gave up 3 bases, with 8 bases separating them. Per the germline V gene, CDR1 is MGHRA and CDR2 is YSYEKL. The CDR3 sequence is CASSQDPGDTEAFF. The CDR3 DNA reads TGCGCCAGCAGCCAAGATCCCGGGGACACTGAAGCTTTCTTT.

The rearrangement links TRBV10-2 to TRBJ2-7; 11 bases map to TRBD1. CDR3 length: 14 amino acids. In germline, CDR1 is WSHSY, CDR2 SAAADI. With 6 bases clipped from V and 6 bases from J, the junction kept 7 bases outside the gene matches. CDR3 in amino acids: CASRPGTGGSEQYF. As DNA, the CDR3 is TGCGCCAGCAGACCCGGGACAGGGGGTTCCGAGCAGTACTTC.

V is TRBV7-2 and J is TRBJ2-2; 12 bases match TRBD2. The germline CDR1 and CDR2 sequences are SGHTA and FQGNSA. The CDR3 is 15 residues long. Unmatched junction bases numbered 5, after V lost 5 bases and J lost 7 bases. CDR3 DNA sequence: TGTGCCAGCAGCCGGACTAGCGGGGCGGTCGGGGAGCTGTTTTTT. The encoded protein is CASSRTSGAVGELFF.

This clone was recorded once. The V and J genes are TRBV10-3 and TRBJ1-2, with TRBD1 as a possible D gene (5 bases). Trimming pared 9 bases from V and 3 bases from J, leaving 17 bases between. The germline gives CDR1 ENHRY, CDR2 SYGVKD. The CDR3 runs 14 residues. CDR3: CAITTDPNYYGYTF. CDR3 DNA: TGTGCCATAACGACAGACCCTAATTACTATGGCTACACCTTC.